The clone carrying this T cell receptor beta chain was detected ten times or more. Its antigen is not identified. The CDR3 is made up of 14 amino acids. Germline V gene data show CDR1 as ENHRY and CDR2 as SYGVKD. V shed 6 bases and J 6 bases; nucleotides not matched to a gene: 5. The sample originates from a study of T cells in Graves' hyperthyroidism and ophthalmopathy. Study conclusions and caveats: Ophthalmopathy was identified by the model a median approximately 6.9 months ahead of onset. Researchers report that a 13 V-J model separated ophthalmopathy from stable hyperthyroidism. Blood samples included most of the expanded thyroid clonotypes exceeding 0.001.

Based on clinical symptoms, serum thyroxine and TRAb, thyroid ultrasound and orbital computed tomography, diagnoses were reached. TCR beta CDR3 regions were amplified from RNA. Initially, a first-round RT-PCR of the TCR CDR3 employed the HTBI primer set. One entry per CDR3 protein results from TCRdb running MiXCR on the multiplex PCR reads. The sample lists fewer than 650,000 distinct CDR3 sequences, roughly 15% occurring once. Sequencing input: blood. This TCR derives from a woman aged 40 to 50 with Graves' ophthalmopathy. The chain combines TRBV10-3 with TRBJ1-6; 7 bases map to TRBD1. The CDR3 protein is CAISSDRVNSPLHF. For the CDR3, the DNA is TGTGCCATCAGCTCAGACAGGGTTAATTCACCCCTCCACTTT.